This TCR beta chain was captured in a study of long-term antiretroviral therapy in people with HIV. Study conclusions and caveats: Control repertoires displayed wider CDR3 length ranges than the HIV repertoires. Documentation of ART adherence, viral resistance or therapy changes was absent. Diversity remained lower than transplant donor controls, even though it increased after ART.

Per germline, CDR1 MNHEY and CDR2 SVGAGI. This CDR3 has 13 residues. The V gene lost 5 bases and the J gene lost 9 bases, with 16 bases spanning the gap. At survey level, the immunoSEQ assay was run in its v3.0 version. Sequencing used immunoSEQ multiplex PCR; TCRdb keeps in-frame clones, though not all of them. The table lists about 21,000 clones, 88% of them singletons. To note about this clone: The antigen is not known.

The chain employs TRBV6-5 and TRBJ1-2, with a weak D call TRBD1 (5 bases). Sequencing used unsorted PBMCs, obtained 2.3 years after starting antiretroviral therapy. The sequence came from a man between 60 and 75 years old with HIV. CDR3 loop: CASSAGTSWSYTF. The CDR3 nucleotides are TGTGCCAGCAGTGCCGGGACGTCGTGGAGCTACACCTTC.